Detailed here is one T cell receptor beta chain. Healthy controls were blood bank volunteers in Maryland, USA. The sample belongs to a study of neurological immune-mediated disorders. One entry per CDR3 protein results from TCRdb running MiXCR on the 5' RACE reads. This sample yields 50,000 to 60,000 distinct CDR3 sequences, of which 16% are seen a single time; about 4.2% belongs to the top ten. The CDR3 totals 16 residues. Trimming took off 1 base at V and 4 bases at J, with 16 bases between the two ends. Looked up from germline, CDR1 is SGHDN and CDR2 is FVKESK. The chain recombines TRBV14 with TRBJ2-5, with D perhaps being TRBD1 or TRBD2 (5 bases each). The receptor was isolated from a man in his 60s in good health. Sequencing was performed on PBMCs. The CDR3 protein is CASSQGRDPRGETQYF. The CDR3 DNA sequence: TGTGCCAGCAGCCAAGGTCGGGACCCACGGGGAGAGACCCAGTACTTC.